This TCR beta chain was observed in a study of cytomegalovirus exposure and HLA in healthy donors. Study-level background: Some 200 million T cells yielded 117 million unique TCR beta sequences, as an earlier analysis found. Regarding the study as a whole: Sequencing artifact likely explains a cluster of highly shared sequence variants. It has been reported that TCR beta sequences accurately predicted the HLA-A and HLA-B alleles of most subjects. Equally common other TCR beta chains were less clonally expanded than HLA-associated ones, a later analysis found.

The CDR3 is 15 residues long. Germline values: CDR1 SGHRS, CDR2 YFSETQ. V shed 4 bases and J 2 bases; nucleotides not matched to a gene: 7. Amplification used 60 Vbeta primers and 13 Jbeta primers. Produced via immunoSEQ multiplex PCR; TCRdb's table is partial and in-frame only. Of a few hundred thousand clones detected, roughly 79% appear once; the ten largest clones hold approximately 0.62%. As to this clone: Antigen unknown.

The chain recombines TRBV5-1 with TRBJ2-3, with TRBD2 matching over 7 bases. Sequenced sample: PBMCs. This receptor was identified in a woman aged 40 to 55 in good health and CMV-seronegative. Here the CDR3 reads CASSPPRGDTDTQYF. The CDR3 region has the DNA TGCGCCAGCAGCCCCCCACGGGGGGACACAGATACGCAGTATTTT.